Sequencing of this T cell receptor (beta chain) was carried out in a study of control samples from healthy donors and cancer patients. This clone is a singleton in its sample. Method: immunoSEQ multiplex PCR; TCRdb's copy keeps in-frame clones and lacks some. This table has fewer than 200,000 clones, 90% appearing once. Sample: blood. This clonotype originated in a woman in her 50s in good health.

The CDR3 region is CASSSPGGSGDTEAFF. CDR3 sequence (DNA): TGTGCCAGCAGTTCGCCCGGAGGGTCAGGGGACACTGAAGCTTTCTTT. The chain is built from TRBV28 and TRBJ1-1, with D perhaps TRBD1 (6 bases). Germline V gene lookup returns CDR1 MDHEN and CDR2 SYDVKM. Trimming removed 4 bases from V and 3 bases from J, with 18 bases in between. This CDR3 is built from 16 residues.